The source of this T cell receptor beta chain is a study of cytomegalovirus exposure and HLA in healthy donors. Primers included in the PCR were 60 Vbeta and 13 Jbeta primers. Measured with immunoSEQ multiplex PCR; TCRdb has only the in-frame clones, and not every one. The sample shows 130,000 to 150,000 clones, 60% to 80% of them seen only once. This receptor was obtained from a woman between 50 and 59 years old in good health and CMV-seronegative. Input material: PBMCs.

The CDR3 nucleotides read TGCAGCGTTGAAGAAGCACTTACAGGGCCAGGATACACAGATACGCAGTATTTT. Protein: CSVEEALTGPGYTDTQYF. The chain employs TRBV29-1 and TRBJ2-3; D is possibly TRBD1 (6 bases). This CDR3 is 18 amino acids long. Trimming took 0 bases from V and 2 from J, leaving 21 bases between them. The germline CDR1 and CDR2 sequences are SQVTM and ANQGSEA.